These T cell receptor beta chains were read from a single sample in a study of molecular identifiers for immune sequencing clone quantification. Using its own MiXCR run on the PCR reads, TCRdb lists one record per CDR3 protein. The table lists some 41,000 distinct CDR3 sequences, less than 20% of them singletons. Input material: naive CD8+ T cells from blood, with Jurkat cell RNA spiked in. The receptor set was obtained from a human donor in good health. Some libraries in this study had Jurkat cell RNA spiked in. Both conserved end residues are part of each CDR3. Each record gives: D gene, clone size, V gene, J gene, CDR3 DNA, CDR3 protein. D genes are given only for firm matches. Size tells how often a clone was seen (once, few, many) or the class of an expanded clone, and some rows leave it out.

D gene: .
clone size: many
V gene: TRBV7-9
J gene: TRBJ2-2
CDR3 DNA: TGTGCCAGCAGCGTATCCGGCCCCCGGGACGGGGAGCTGTTTTTT
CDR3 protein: CASSVSGPRDGELFF

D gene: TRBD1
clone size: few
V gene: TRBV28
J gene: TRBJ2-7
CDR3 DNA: TGTGCCAGCAGATATGCCGGGACAGCGTTCTACGAGCAGTACTTC
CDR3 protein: CASRYAGTAFYEQYF

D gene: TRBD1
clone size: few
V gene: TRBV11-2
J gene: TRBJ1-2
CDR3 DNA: TGTGCCAGCAGCCCATGGGACAGGGCCTATGGCTACACCTTC
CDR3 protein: CASSPWDRAYGYTF

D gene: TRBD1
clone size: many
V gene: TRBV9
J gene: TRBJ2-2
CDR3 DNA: TGTGCCAGCAGCTCCCCCCGGACAGGGGGCTTGAACACCGGGGAGCTGTTTTTT
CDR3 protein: CASSSPRTGGLNTGELFF

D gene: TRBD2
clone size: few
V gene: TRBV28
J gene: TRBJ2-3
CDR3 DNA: TGTGCCAGCAGCCGGAGCGGGAGGGCTTCAGATACGCAGTATTTT
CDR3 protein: CASSRSGRASDTQYF

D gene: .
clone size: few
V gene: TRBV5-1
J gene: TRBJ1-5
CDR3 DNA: TGCGCCAGCAGCTTATCAGGGCGCAATCAGCCCCAGCATTTT
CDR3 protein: CASSLSGRNQPQHF

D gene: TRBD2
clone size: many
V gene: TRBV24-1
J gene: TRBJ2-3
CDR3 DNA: TGTGCCACCAGTGATGAGACTAGCGTCTTGACAGATACGCAGTATTTT
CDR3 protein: CATSDETSVLTDTQYF

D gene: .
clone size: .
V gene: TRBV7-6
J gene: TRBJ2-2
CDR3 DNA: TGTGCCAGCAGCGAAGAGTTGTTCGGGGAGCTGTTTTTT
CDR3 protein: CASSEELFGELFF

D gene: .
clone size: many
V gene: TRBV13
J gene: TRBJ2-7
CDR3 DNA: TGTGCCAGCAGCCTAAGGATTGGGACGCGATCCTACGAGCAGTACTTC
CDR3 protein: CASSLRIGTRSYEQYF

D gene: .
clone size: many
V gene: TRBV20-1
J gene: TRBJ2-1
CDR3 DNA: TGCAGTGCTGAACATCCTAGCGAATCCTACAATGAGCAGTTCTTC
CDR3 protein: CSAEHPSESYNEQFF

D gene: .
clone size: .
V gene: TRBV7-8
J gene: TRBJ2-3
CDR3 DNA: TGTGCCAGCAGCTTAAGGGCTCGGGGAACAGATACGCGGTATTTT
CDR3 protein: CASSLRARGTDTRYF

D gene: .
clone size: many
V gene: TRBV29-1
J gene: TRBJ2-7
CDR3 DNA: TGCAGCGTTGTTCCTAGCGTTTACGAGCAGTACTTC
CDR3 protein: CSVVPSVYEQYF

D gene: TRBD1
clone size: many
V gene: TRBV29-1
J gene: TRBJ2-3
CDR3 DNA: TGCAGCGTTGAATCTCTGGAGACAGGGCACACAGATACGCAGTATTTT
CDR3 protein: CSVESLETGHTDTQYF

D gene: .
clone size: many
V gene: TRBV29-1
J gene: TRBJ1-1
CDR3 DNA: TGCAGCGCTGTGGGGCAGGAGAACACTGAAGCTTTCTTT
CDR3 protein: CSAVGQENTEAFF

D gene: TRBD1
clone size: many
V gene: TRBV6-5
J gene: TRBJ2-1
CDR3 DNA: TGTGCCAGCAAAGAGGACAGGGTAACCTACAATGAGCAGTTCTTC
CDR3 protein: CASKEDRVTYNEQFF

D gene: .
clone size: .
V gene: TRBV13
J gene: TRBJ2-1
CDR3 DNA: TGTGCTAACAGCCCCATGGCCCAAGGCAGCTCCTACAATGAGCAGTTCTTC
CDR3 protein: CANSPMAQGSSYNEQFF

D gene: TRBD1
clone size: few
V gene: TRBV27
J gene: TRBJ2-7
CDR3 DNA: TGTGCCAGCAGTTTGGACAGGGGCGAGCAGTACTTC
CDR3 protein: CASSLDRGEQYF

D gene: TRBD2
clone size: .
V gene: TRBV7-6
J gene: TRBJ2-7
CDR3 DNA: TGTGCCAGCAACTTAACGGGGGGGGGCTACGAGCAGTACTTC
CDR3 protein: CASNLTGGGYEQYF

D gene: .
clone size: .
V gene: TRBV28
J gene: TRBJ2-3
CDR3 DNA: TGTGCCAGCAGTTTACCACAGGATCGACCAGATACGCAGTATTTT
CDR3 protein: CASSLPQDRPDTQYF

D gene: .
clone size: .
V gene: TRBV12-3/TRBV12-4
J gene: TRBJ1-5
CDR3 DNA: TGTGCCAGCAGTTTAGGCGGCAGGGGATTTGATCAGCCCCAGCATTTT
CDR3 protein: CASSLGGRGFDQPQHF

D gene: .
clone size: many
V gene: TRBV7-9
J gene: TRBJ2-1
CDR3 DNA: TGTGCCAGCAGCGACCTTTTCGGGAATGAGCAGTTCTTC
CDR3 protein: CASSDLFGNEQFF

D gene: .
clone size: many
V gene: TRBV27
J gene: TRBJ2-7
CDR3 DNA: TGTGCCAGCAGTTTATTGTCGGGTGGGTTCTACGAGCAGTACTTC
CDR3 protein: CASSLLSGGFYEQYF

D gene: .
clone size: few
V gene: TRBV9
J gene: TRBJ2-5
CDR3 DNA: TGTGCCAGCAGCGTAGGTGTGACGGGAGTGGGGGAGACCCAGTACTTC
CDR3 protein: CASSVGVTGVGETQYF

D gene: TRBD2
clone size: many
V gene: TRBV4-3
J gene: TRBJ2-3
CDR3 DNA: TGCGCCAGCAGCCGAGGGCGGGGGTCGTTAACAGATACGCAGTATTTT
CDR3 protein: CASSRGRGSLTDTQYF

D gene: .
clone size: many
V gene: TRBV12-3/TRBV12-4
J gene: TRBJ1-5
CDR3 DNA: TGTGCCAGCAGTTTAGTAAGCAATCAGCCCCAGCATTTT
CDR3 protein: CASSLVSNQPQHF

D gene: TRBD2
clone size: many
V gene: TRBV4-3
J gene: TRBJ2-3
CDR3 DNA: TGCGCCAGCAGCCATCCCTCTTCCGGGACTAGCGGGTCCTCTAGCACAGATACGCAGTATTTT
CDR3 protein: CASSHPSSGTSGSSSTDTQYF

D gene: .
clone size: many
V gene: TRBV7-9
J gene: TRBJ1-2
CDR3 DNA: TGTGCCAGCAGCTTAGTTGGGGGCTATGGCTACACCTTC
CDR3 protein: CASSLVGGYGYTF

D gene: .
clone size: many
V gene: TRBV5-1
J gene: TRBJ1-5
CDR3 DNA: TGCGCCAGCAGCTTGGGTGTAGGGATAAATCAGCCCCAGCATTTT
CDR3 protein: CASSLGVGINQPQHF

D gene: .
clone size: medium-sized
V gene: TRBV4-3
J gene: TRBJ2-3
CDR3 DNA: TGCGCCAGCAGCCAAGACTGGGGCAGGGTTACAGATACGCAGTATTTT
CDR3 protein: CASSQDWGRVTDTQYF

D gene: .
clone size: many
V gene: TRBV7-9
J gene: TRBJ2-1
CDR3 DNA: TGTGCCAGCAGCTTGCTAACCCATGAGCAGTTCTTC
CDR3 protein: CASSLLTHEQFF

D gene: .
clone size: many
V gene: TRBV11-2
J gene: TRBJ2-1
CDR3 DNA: TGTGCCAGCAGCTCCCTCGGGATGGAGAGCTCCTACAATGAGCAGTTCTTC
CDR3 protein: CASSSLGMESSYNEQFF

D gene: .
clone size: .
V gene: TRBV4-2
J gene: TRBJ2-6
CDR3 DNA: TGTGCCAGCAGCCAAGACGTGGCAGGGGCGACTGGGGCCAACGTCCTGATTTTC
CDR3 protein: CASSQDVAGATGANVLIF